This T cell receptor beta chain came from a study of metastatic and nonmetastatic thyroid tumors. As for the study in general: Repertoires of blood and of tissue (tumor or nodule) from malignant and benign thyroid patients were compared.

MiXCR reprocessed the PCR reads for TCRdb. The sample holds about 25,000 clones, 20% to 25% seen once. Thyroid surgery took place with no prior treatment in any patient. This clone was counted many times. What was sequenced was blood. The sequence was obtained from a male donor with papillary thyroid cancer or a benign thyroid nodule (not recorded which). Some clones in this sample may be carry-over from other donors' samples.

The CDR3 loop is CSARDIAIANTGELFF. DNA of the CDR3: TGCAGTGCTAGAGATATAGCGATCGCGAACACCGGGGAGCTGTTTTTT. This chain connects TRBV20-1 to TRBJ2-2; TRBD2 might be the D (5 bases). Germline CDR1 reads DFQATT; CDR2 reads SNEGSKA (reference sequence). Trimming left V 0 bases short and J 0 bases short, with 11 bases between. The CDR3 consists of 16 residues.